Shown below are 9 T cell receptor beta chains from a single sample sequenced in a study of shared clonotypes between healthy human individuals. Only in-frame clones appear in the TCRdb table, and some are missing; sequencing was by immunoSEQ multiplex PCR. The sample includes some 2,500,000 clones, 80% to 95% of them seen just once. The sample taken for sequencing was naive CD4+ T cells from PBMCs. Subset in this sample: CD45RA+ positively selected. The receptor source for this set is a man aged 18 to 29 in good health. Some clones in this sample may be carry-over from other donors' samples.

The chain combines TRBV7-9 with TRBJ2-5; 8 bases fit TRBD2. Trimming at V came to 1 base and at J to 4 bases, leaving 5 bases not matched to a gene. This CDR3 contains 15 residues. Per germline, CDR1 SEHNR and CDR2 FQNEAQ (reference sequence). CDR3 DNA sequence: TGTGCCAGCAGCTTAGTGCCCCTAGCGGGAGAGACCCAGTACTTC. This translates into CASSLVPLAGETQYF.

V usage is TRBV30 and J usage is TRBJ1-4, with a weak D call TRBD1 (5 bases). V gave up 3 bases and J gave up 0 bases, with 5 bases separating them. The CDR3 covers 13 residues. CDR1 is GTSNPN and CDR2 is SVGIG in the germline V gene (reference sequence). DNA of the CDR3: TGTGCCTGGAGGGGGGCAACTAATGAAAAACTGTTTTTT. Protein product: CAWRGATNEKLFF. Drawing the rest from reference TRBV30 and TRBJ1-4, the complete variable domain is SQTIHQWPATLVQPVGSPLSLECTVEGTSNPNLYWYRQAAGRGLQLLFYSVGIGQISSEVPQNLSASRPQDRQFILSSKKLLLSDSGFYLCAWRGATNEKLFFGSGTQLSVL.

This chain joins TRBV4-2 and TRBJ2-5; no firm D call. The J call is doubtful: the DNA matches TRBJ2-7 better. The germline V gene encodes CDR1 LGHNA and CDR2 YNFKEQ. This CDR3 region has 14 residues. The CDR3 reads CASSQVSVSYEQYF. DNA for the CDR3: TGTGCCAGCAGCCAAGTCTCCGTTAGCTACGAGCAGTACTTC.

The V gene is TRBV5-1, the J gene TRBJ2-7, with 9 bases lining up with TRBD1. The length of the CDR3 is 16 residues. Germline V gives CDR1 SGHRS, CDR2 YFSETQ. The trim removed 0 bases at V and 2 bases at J, leaving 6 bases unmatched. In DNA form, the CDR3 reads TGCGCCAGCAGCTTGGTTGGACAGGGGCTTACCTACGAGCAGTACTTC. Translation: CASSLVGQGLTYEQYF.

This chain uses TRBV5-8 with TRBJ2-7; 7 bases map to TRBD2. Germline V CDR1 and CDR2: SGHTS, YDEGEE. The trim removed 1 base at V and 0 bases at J, leaving 13 bases unmatched. This CDR3 is built from 18 residues. The CDR3 region has the DNA TGTGCCAGCAGCTTGTCTCTTGGCCTAGCGGTATACTCCTACGAGCAGTACTTC. Amino acids: CASSLSLGLAVYSYEQYF.

The V and J genes are TRBV30 and TRBJ2-1; 8 bases line up with TRBD2. Germline V gives CDR1 GTSNPN, CDR2 SVGIG (reference sequence). The CDR3 covers 14 residues. The J segment lost 9 bases and the V segment lost 1 base, leaving 8 bases of the junction unmatched. CDR3 region: CAWSEGLDETEQFF. CDR3 nucleotide sequence: TGTGCCTGGAGTGAGGGACTAGATGAGACTGAGCAGTTCTTC.

The V and J genes are TRBV10-3 and TRBJ2-5, with D perhaps matching TRBD1 (5 bases). V was trimmed by 0 bases and J by 1 base, leaving 12 bases between them. Germline CDR1 is ENHRY and CDR2 is SYGVKD. This CDR3 is built from 16 residues. CDR3 nucleotide sequence: TGTGCCATCAGTGAGTCTCTAGGACACCCCCAAGAGACCCAGTACTTC. Translating gives CAISESLGHPQETQYF.

This chain connects TRBV5-1 to TRBJ2-1, with 7 bases that match TRBD1. Germline CDR1 SGHRS, CDR2 YFSETQ. The CDR3 has 11 amino acids. The V and J ends lost 1 base and 12 bases, in that order; junction bases with no gene match: 1. The CDR3: CASSLSGGQFF. The CDR3, as DNA: TGCGCCAGCAGCTTGTCAGGGGGGCAGTTCTTC.

The chain carries TRBV5-1 and TRBJ2-3, with 12 bases that match TRBD2. The CDR3 consists of 16 residues. Germline V gene data show CDR1 as SGHRS and CDR2 as YFSETQ. V trimming: 4 bases; J trimming: 0 bases; junction bases outside the gene matches: 3. CDR3 residues: CASSHGLAGSTDTQYF. CDR3 sequence (DNA): TGCGCCAGCAGCCACGGACTAGCGGGAAGCACAGATACGCAGTATTTT.